This T cell receptor (beta chain) originates from a study of T cells expressing NK-cell markers. Study-wide context: The sequencing cohort of eight donors included seven HCMV-seropositive individuals and one seronegative individual.

General study results and limits: Once again these clonotypes came out on top in the CD3+CD56-NKG2C+ fraction of a few donors. In 5 to 7 donors, dominant NKG2C+ clonotypes were roughly 1.0-8% of CD8+ T cells.

CDR3 size: 17 residues. Concerning this clonotype itself: The target antigen is unknown.

The TCR beta cDNA came from 5'RACE template switching with UMIs. TCRdb re-called the 5' RACE reads and gives one entry per CDR3 protein, without DNA. Recorded here are approximately 150,000 distinct CDR3 sequences; the top ten clones represent roughly 12%. The rearrangement uses TRBV12-3 or TRBV12-4 and TRBJ2-7; TCRdb's D gene call, TRBD1, goes unchecked for lack of DNA. The sample consisted of blood T cells: a sorted CD56 or NKG2C T cell subset, CD4+ or CD8+ T cells, or bulk PBMC T cells (not recorded which). The sequence came from a young man in good health. CDR3 region: CASSLAMWQGESYEQYF.